The 3 T cell receptor beta chains given below trace back to one sample, sequenced in a study of a mutant IDH1 vaccine in newly diagnosed glioma. The repertoire was sequenced with immunoSEQ multiplex PCR; TCRdb's copy has only in-frame clones and lacks some. Of about 50,000 clones in the sample, just over 85% were seen once. This sample's time point: baseline, week 1 (first vaccination visit). Treatment reported: pre-vaccination baseline after standard-of-care therapy. This specimen was PBMCs, taken from a glioma patient treated with radiotherapy, temozolomide or both. Receptor source: a middle-aged man with glioma.

The genes are TRBV19 and TRBJ2-3; D perhaps matches TRBD2 (5 bases). This CDR3 spans 15 amino acids. Between the trimmed V and J ends, which lost 8 bases and 0 bases, there was a span of 15 bases. The germline V gene encodes CDR1 LNHDA and CDR2 SQIVND (reference sequence). CDR3 coding DNA: TGTGCCAGTCGAGATGGAGGCACTAGCACAGATACGCAGTATTTT. It specifies CASRDGGTSTDTQYF.

The rearrangement uses TRBV7-2 and TRBJ2-5; 7 bases are shared with TRBD2. After removal of 1 base from V and 2 bases from J, the junction contained 1 base not matched to a gene. Germline loops: CDR1 SGHTA, CDR2 FQGNSA. This CDR3 has 14 amino acids. Written as DNA, the CDR3 is TGTGCCAGCAGCTTAGAGGGAGGGCAAGAGACCCAGTACTTC. It yields the protein CASSLEGGQETQYF.

This chain uses TRBV7-9 with TRBJ2-1, with 11 bases identical to TRBD2. After removal of 3 bases from V and 3 bases from J, the junction contained 4 bases not matched to a gene. Germline V CDR1 and CDR2: SEHNR, FQNEAQ (reference sequence). The CDR3 extends over 16 amino acids. The CDR3 loop reads CASSLGLAALYNEQFF. Written as DNA, the CDR3 is TGTGCCAGCAGCTTGGGACTAGCGGCTCTCTACAATGAGCAGTTCTTC.